Listed below are T cell receptor beta chains from one sample, sequenced in a study of neoadjuvant anti-PD-1 for oral cavity cancer. TCRdb keeps only in-frame clones here, not all; method: immunoSEQ multiplex PCR. This sample has over 15,000 clones, with 60% to 80% found just once. The source material was PBMCs, sampled before nivolumab (anti-PD-1) treatment. The receptors stem from a person between 40 and 80 years old with oral cavity squamous cell carcinoma. CDR3s leave out the opening cysteine and the closing phenylalanine or tryptophan. A D gene is named only where the DNA matches it firmly.

>11|TRBV6-1|TRBJ2-4|TRBD1
ASTRDRVNIQY
>12|TRBV6-1|TRBJ2-2|.
ASSDPGDTGELF
>15|TRBV5-8|TRBJ2-2|.
ASSFDIDILVTGELF
>8|TRBV6-1|TRBJ2-7|TRBD1
ASSGQGAN
>12|TRBV27|TRBJ1-5|.
ASSFQGPPQPQH
>12|TRBV5-1|TRBJ2-7|TRBD1
ASSEGTGTYEQY
>13|TRBV6-1|TRBJ1-5|.
ASSVNRVGNQPQH
>11|TRBV7-2|TRBJ1-1|.
ASSFSGASEAF
>11|TRBV10-3|TRBJ2-7|TRBD1
AISDSTGDEQY
>12|TRBV25-1|TRBJ1-4|.
ASSESGQWGKLF
>12|TRBV11-2|TRBJ2-7|.
ASSLAGNRHEQY
>13|TRBV6-1|TRBJ2-5|TRBD2
ASSESSGTYETQY
>11|TRBV29-1|TRBJ2-2|.
SVESGNTGELF
>11|TRBV19|TRBJ1-5|.
ASSIKGESPQH
>13|TRBV2|TRBJ1-2|TRBD1
ASSETGGSHYGYT
>13|TRBV28|TRBJ2-2|.
ASSHRDRGTGELF
>14|TRBV30|TRBJ2-7|TRBD2
ALEHRTSGFSYEQY
>13|TRBV30|TRBJ2-3|TRBD2
AWSVLAGGADTQY
>12|TRBV25-1|TRBJ1-1|.
ASSEGWMNTEAF
>11|TRBV5-1|TRBJ2-5|.
ASRSGPQETQY
>16|TRBV6-1|TRBJ2-7|TRBD2
ASSEAPPSLAGSYEQY
>9|TRBV10-3|TRBJ2-5|TRBD2
AGGEAETQY
>11|TRBV30|TRBJ1-1|.
AWSVQIYTEAF
>15|TRBV27|TRBJ1-2|.
ASSTMGEIPSRYGYT
>16|TRBV27|TRBJ2-2|TRBD2
ASSFPPGLAWYTGELF
>14|TRBV18|TRBJ1-4|TRBD1
ASSPPNRGPDEKLF
>13|TRBV10-2|TRBJ2-7|TRBD1
ATSGGTALRGEQY
>13|TRBV11-2|TRBJ2-5|.
ASSSPLGGSETQY
>13|TRBV6-1|TRBJ2-2|TRBD1
ASPGTGWNTGELF
>13|TRBV18|TRBJ2-7|.
ASSPGWDFTYEQY
>13|TRBV18|TRBJ2-1|TRBD2
ASSPGLVSANEQF
>9|TRBV19|TRBJ1-2|.
ASSRNYGYT
>15|TRBV19|TRBJ1-5|TRBD1
ASRTRQGPYSNQPQH
>10|TRBV29-1|TRBJ1-2|TRBD1
SADRVGYGYT
>12|TRBV5-6|TRBJ2-5|TRBD1
ASSSGTGMETQY
>13|TRBV6-5|TRBJ2-7|.
ASSYSRAGAYEQY
>11|TRBV30|TRBJ2-5|.
ALISGVGETQY
>13|TRBV7-2|TRBJ2-2|TRBD2
ASSWSSGSPGELF
>13|TRBV7-8|TRBJ2-2|.
ASSLSVGVTGELF
>14|TRBV2|TRBJ2-2|TRBD2
ASSDAGVSYTGELF
>10|TRBV7-9|TRBJ2-2|.
ASSLNTGELF
>12|TRBV7-2|TRBJ2-7|.
ASSPDVASYEQY
>13|TRBV2|TRBJ2-6|.
ACEESGPGANVLT
>12|TRBV25-1|TRBJ2-2|TRBD1
ASSGTGDTGELF
>11|TRBV14|TRBJ2-7|.
ASSPRRTYEQY
>14|TRBV7-9|TRBJ2-7|TRBD2
ASSSLEAGGRDEQY
>12|TRBV6-5|TRBJ1-1|.
ASSYSAGGTEAF
>11|TRBV6-5|TRBJ2-1|.
ASSYDIAGEQF
>14|TRBV28|TRBJ2-3|.
ASSSASPQRTDTQY
>13|TRBV6-1|TRBJ1-1|.
ASSEWGAWNTEAF
>10|TRBV28|TRBJ2-2|.
ASSLKVGELF
>14|TRBV7-9|TRBJ2-4|TRBD2
ASSLGPAGDANIQY
>11|TRBV6-5|TRBJ1-2|.
ASSYPAGQGYT
>14|TRBV5-1|TRBJ1-1|.
ASSLVGIGGEAEAF